This T cell receptor beta chain came from a study of blood T cell repertoires in COVID-19. The participants were between roughly 18 and 89 years old and came from some 23 US areas. Recovery among Cohort 3 donors was established by two negative PCRs, clearance, or symptom resolution. Sequencing used immunoSEQ multiplex PCR; TCRdb keeps in-frame clones, though not all of them. Of approximately 300,000 clones detected, roughly 87% appear once; the ten largest clones hold 5.5% to 7%. The sequencing sample was made of PBMCs or T cells enriched from blood (not recorded which). The source of this sequence is a woman under 40 who had recovered from COVID-19.

The CDR3 DNA sequence: TGCGCCAGCAGCGCTAGGACAGGGTCTAACACTGAAGCTTTCTTT. Translated: CASSARTGSNTEAFF. The chain has TRBV5-1 and TRBJ1-1; 8 nucleotides match TRBD1. Germline trimming cut 4 bases from V and 2 bases from J; bases unmatched to any gene: 7. This CDR3 is built from 15 residues. Germline V gene data show CDR1 as SGHRS and CDR2 as YFSETQ.